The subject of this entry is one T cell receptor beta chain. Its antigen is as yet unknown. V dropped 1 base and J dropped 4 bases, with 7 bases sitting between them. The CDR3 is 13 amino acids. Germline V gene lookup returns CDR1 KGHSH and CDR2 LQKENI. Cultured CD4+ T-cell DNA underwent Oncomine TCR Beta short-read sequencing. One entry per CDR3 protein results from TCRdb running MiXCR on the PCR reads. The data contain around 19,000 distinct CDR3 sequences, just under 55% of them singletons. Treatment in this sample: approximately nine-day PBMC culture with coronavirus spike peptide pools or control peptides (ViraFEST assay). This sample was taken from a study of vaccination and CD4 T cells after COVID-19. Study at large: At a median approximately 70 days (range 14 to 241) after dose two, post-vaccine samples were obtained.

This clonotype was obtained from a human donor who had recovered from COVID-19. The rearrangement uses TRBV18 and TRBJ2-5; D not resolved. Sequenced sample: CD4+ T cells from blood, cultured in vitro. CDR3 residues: CASSPLGGETQYF. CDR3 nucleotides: TGTGCCAGCTCACCACTGGGCGGAGAGACCCAGTACTTC.